The next 11 T cell receptor beta chains were all read from a single sample in a study of blood T cell repertoires in COVID-19. Repertoires were generated with immunoSEQ multiplex PCR, while TCRdb's copy carries only in-frame clones and drops some. The data contain under 250,000 clones, 80% to 85% of them singletons. Sequenced sample: peripheral blood. The receptors stem from a woman under 40 who had recovered from COVID-19.

The CDR3 is CASSVDRGATNEKLFF. The CDR3 nucleotides are TGTGCCAGCAGTGTCGACAGGGGGGCAACTAATGAAAAACTGTTTTTT. The rearrangement links TRBV6-1 to TRBJ1-4; TRBD1 matches 9 bases. The CDR3 length is 16 residues. The V gene's germline CDR1 is MNHNS and CDR2 SASEGT. The junction had 3 bases not matched to a gene; V was cut back by 4 bases and J by 0 bases.

This chain links TRBV29-1 with TRBJ1-1; D ambiguous. The CDR3 contains 13 residues. V lost 4 bases and J lost 0, with 9 bases in between. The germline gives CDR1 SQVTM, CDR2 ANQGSEA. As DNA, the CDR3 is TGCAGCGTTGCCCGACATCTGAACACTGAAGCTTTCTTT. This encodes CSVARHLNTEAFF.

The rearrangement links TRBV18 to TRBJ2-7; D is unresolved. The CDR3 contains 12 residues. From germline, CDR1 is KGHSH and CDR2 LQKENI. Trimming took off 0 bases at V and 5 bases at J, with 5 bases between the two ends. The CDR3 loop reads CASSPPENEQYF. The CDR3 bases are TGTGCCAGCTCACCACCCGAGAACGAGCAGTACTTC.

The CDR3 region has the DNA TGTGCCAGCAGCCCTCAGGGCGGGAGGACCTACGAGCAGTACTTC. Translating gives CASSPQGGRTYEQYF. This rearrangement joins TRBV3-1 (or the pseudogene TRBV3-2) to TRBJ2-7; TRBD2 matches 8 bases. The CDR3 runs to 15 residues. The germline CDR1 and CDR2 sequences are LGHDT and YNNKEL (reference sequence). J was trimmed by 2 bases and V by 4 bases; bases with no gene match: 7.

In its sample, this clone was seen a few times. V gene TRBV7-9 combines with J gene TRBJ2-1, with D possibly being TRBD2 (6 bases). Germline CDR1 SEHNR, CDR2 FQNEAQ (reference sequence). The CDR3 spans 13 residues. Trimming pared 5 bases from V and 6 bases from J, leaving 11 bases between. The CDR3 spells CASSPPGVNEQFF. CDR3 DNA sequence: TGTGCCAGCAGCCCCCCGGGGGTCAATGAGCAGTTCTTC.

The chain couples TRBV11-2 to TRBJ2-5; maybe TRBD2 (5 bases). CDR1 and CDR2 from the germline V gene are SGHAT and FQNNGV. Trimming pared 5 bases from V and 3 bases from J, leaving 13 bases between. The CDR3 is 14 amino acids. CDR3 amino acids: CASSPLGSKETQYF. The CDR3 DNA is TGTGCCAGCAGCCCCCTGGGGAGTAAAGAGACCCAGTACTTC.

The chain uses TRBV5-1 and TRBJ2-1; the match to TRBD2 covers 12 bases. CDR3 length: 15 amino acids. Germline CDR1 is SGHRS and CDR2 is YFSETQ. With V trimmed by 7 bases and J by 7 bases, 9 bases remained unmatched. CDR3 residues: CASARLAGAQNEQFF. CDR3 bases: TGCGCCAGCGCCAGACTAGCGGGAGCGCAGAATGAGCAGTTCTTC.

J is TRBJ1-5 and V is TRBV30; a possible D gene is TRBD1 (6 bases). V was pared by 0 bases and J by 11 bases, with 17 bases between. Germline V gene sequence: CDR1 GTSNPN, CDR2 SVGIG (reference sequence). This CDR3 region has 14 residues. The CDR3 coding sequence is TGTGCCTGGAGTGTTCGGACAGCCCCAGGGGCCCAGCATTTT. Amino acid sequence: CAWSVRTAPGAQHF.

This CDR3 reads CASTPTGTGGTEAFF. CDR3 nucleotide sequence: TGTGCCAGTACCCCCACCGGGACAGGGGGCACTGAAGCTTTCTTT. This chain links TRBV19 with TRBJ1-1; 11 bases line up with TRBD1. CDR3 length equals 15 residues. The V segment lost 7 bases and the J segment 4 bases; nucleotides outside the gene matches: 8. Germline CDR1 reads LNHDA; CDR2 reads SQIVND (reference sequence).

V and J are TRBV6-6 and TRBJ1-5; D is uncertain. The CDR3 contains 13 residues. Trimming stripped 0 bases from V and 7 bases from J, with 7 bases between. In germline, CDR1 is MNHNY, CDR2 SVGAGI (reference sequence). DNA for the CDR3: TGTGCCAGCAGTTACTCCGAGCCCCAGCCCCAGCATTTT. Protein: CASSYSEPQPQHF.

This rearrangement joins TRBV30 to TRBJ2-2, with D unclear. Per germline, CDR1 GTSNPN and CDR2 SVGIG (reference sequence). The CDR3 sequence is 12 residues long. V gave up 0 bases and J gave up 8 bases, with 7 bases separating them. CDR3 nucleotide sequence: TGTGCCTGGAGTGTACTTACGGGGGAGCTGTTTTTT. It codes for CAWSVLTGELFF. The full variable domain, its missing parts supplied by reference TRBV30 and TRBJ2-2, is SQTIHQWPATLVQPVGSPLSLECTVEGTSNPNLYWYRQAAGRGLQLLFYSVGIGQISSEVPQNLSASRPQDRQFILSSKKLLLSDSGFYLCAWSVLTGELFFGEGSRLTVL.